The 6 T cell receptor beta chains given below trace back to one sample, sequenced in a study of T cells after posttransplantation cyclophosphamide (TCRdb year 2016). The receptor library was made with the immunoSEQ multiplex PCR assay. The table was pulled from immuneACCESS by TCRdb, which kept in-frame rearrangements only. Such tables lose some clones; where checked, under half of the loss comes from unresolved V genes, and the rest has no known cause. The table puts 40,000 to 55,000 clones in this sample, none counted just once. About 2% of the sample goes to the ten largest clones. Sequenced sample: PBMCs. These receptors came from a man in his forties in good health, CMV-negative, and a related stem cell transplant donor.

The gene calls are TRBV7-8 and TRBJ1-4; 8 bases are shared with TRBD1. This CDR3 is 15 amino acids long. Germline assignment: CDR1 SGHVS and CDR2 FQNEAQ. V was clipped by 1 base and J by 5 bases; unmatched bases: 3. The CDR3 nucleotides read TGTGCCAGCAGCTTAGAAGGGACAGGAAATGAAAAACTGTTTTTT. It codes for CASSLEGTGNEKLFF.

This clone was counted at least ten times. This rearrangement joins TRBV2 to TRBJ2-1, with 8 positions matching TRBD2. Germline assignment: CDR1 SNHLY and CDR2 FYNNEI. The CDR3 loop spans 12 amino acids. Trimming took 5 bases from V and 10 from J; bases not matched to a gene: 4. DNA for the CDR3: TGTGCCAGCAGTCAGACTAGCGTGGAGCAGTTCTTC. Protein product: CASSQTSVEQFF. Full variable domain (outside the CDR3, taken from reference TRBV2 and TRBJ2-1): EPEVTQTPSHQVTQMGQEVILRCVPISNHLYFYWYRQILGQKVEFLVSFYNNEISEKSEIFDDQFSVERPDGSNFTLKIRSTKLEDSAMYFCASSQTSVEQFFGPGTRLTVL.

This clone was detected a few times. V is TRBV25-1 and J is TRBJ1-2; the D gene is possibly TRBD1 (6 bases). Per the germline V gene, CDR1 is MGHDK and CDR2 is SYGVNS. Trimming pared 4 bases from V and 8 bases from J, leaving 11 bases between. The CDR3 has 12 residues. The CDR3 nucleotides read TGTGCCAGCAGTGGGGGGCTCTACGGCTACACCTTC. Amino acids: CASSGGLYGYTF.

This clone came up many times. The rearrangement joins TRBV6-6 to TRBJ2-7; 7 nucleotides line up with TRBD1. V trimming: 6 bases; J trimming: 0 bases; junction bases outside the gene matches: 5. The CDR3 extends over 14 amino acids. Looked up from germline, CDR1 is MNHNY and CDR2 is SVGAGI (reference sequence). CDR3 nucleotides: TGTGCCAGCAGCCTCGGACAGGCCTCCTACGAGCAGTACGTC. Protein product: CASSLGQASYEQYV.

This clone was counted at least ten times. The CDR3 DNA reads as TGCGCCAGCAGCTCAACTACTAGCGGGAGGGCCCAAACCGGGGAGCTGTTTTTT. It codes for CASSSTTSGRAQTGELFF. The V gene is TRBV5-1, the J gene TRBJ2-2, with TRBD2 identical over 13 bases. This CDR3 region has 18 residues. Germline assignment: CDR1 SGHRS and CDR2 YFSETQ. J lost 5 bases, V lost 3 bases, and 10 bases had no gene match.

This clone has ten or more counts. The gene calls are TRBV7-6 and TRBJ2-3; maybe TRBD1 (6 bases). Trimming shortened V by 4 bases and J by 2 bases, and 13 bases separated the two germline ends. Germline V gene sequence: CDR1 SGHVS, CDR2 FNYEAQ. This CDR3 is built from 15 residues. The CDR3 region has the DNA TGTGCCAGCAGCTCGGGGACACATTTCACAGATACGCAGTATTTT. It translates to CASSSGTHFTDTQYF.